This passage covers 10 T cell receptor beta chains from one sample sequenced in a study of blood T cell repertoires in COVID-19. The repertoire was sequenced with immunoSEQ multiplex PCR; TCRdb's copy has only in-frame clones and lacks some. The sample consists of roughly 280,000 clones, about 85% of them appearing once. Sequenced input: peripheral blood. These receptors all stem from a woman in her forties or fifties who had recovered from COVID-19.

The chain uses TRBV28 and TRBJ2-5; D perhaps matches TRBD2 (5 bases). Trimming stripped 7 bases from V and 0 bases from J, with 9 bases between. The CDR3 runs 13 residues. Germline CDR1 reads MDHEN; CDR2 reads SYDVKM. Here the CDR3 reads CASNRLNQETQYF. CDR3 in DNA: TGTGCCAGCAATAGACTAAACCAAGAGACCCAGTACTTC.

This rearrangement joins TRBV19 to TRBJ1-2; a possible D gene is TRBD1 (6 bases). Deletions cut 5 bases from V and 5 bases from J, with 21 bases between. Germline V gene data show CDR1 as LNHDA and CDR2 as SQIVND (reference sequence). This CDR3 is built from 16 residues. The CDR3 sequence is CASSAGDTRSSYGYTF. The CDR3 region has the DNA TGTGCCAGTAGTGCTGGGGACACACGCTCCTCGTATGGCTACACCTTC.

This clone was seen a handful of times. This sequence joins TRBV27 and TRBJ2-1; TRBD2 matches at 13 bases. J gave up 7 bases and V 5 bases, and 8 bases lay outside the gene matches. The CDR3 sequence is 16 residues long. Germline-derived CDR1 and CDR2 are MNHEY and SMNVEV (reference sequence). The CDR3 here is CASSPAGTSGNNEQFF. Here the CDR3 DNA reads TGTGCCAGCAGTCCCGCCGGGACTAGCGGGAATAATGAGCAGTTCTTC.

The chain employs TRBV9 and TRBJ2-7; 10 positions match TRBD1. Germline trimming cut 4 bases from V and 0 bases from J; bases unmatched to any gene: 7. Per germline, CDR1 SGDLS and CDR2 YYNGEE. This CDR3 region has 16 residues. CDR3 protein: CASSTGTGASSYEQYF. The DNA for the CDR3 is TGTGCCAGCAGCACGGGGACAGGGGCGAGCTCCTACGAGCAGTACTTC.

The V gene is TRBV12-3 or TRBV12-4, the J gene TRBJ1-3, with D possibly being TRBD1 (5 bases). With 5 bases removed from V and 9 bases from J, the gap between germline ends came to 11 bases. The CDR3 runs 12 residues. CDR3 protein: CASSGGGGTIYF. DNA for the CDR3: TGTGCCAGCAGTGGAGGCGGGGGCACCATATATTTT.

V gene TRBV5-1 combines with J gene TRBJ1-4; D not certain. The CDR3 runs to 15 residues. CDR1 is SGHRS and CDR2 is YFSETQ in the germline V gene. The ends were cut back, 2 bases at V and 8 bases at J, with 16 bases in the middle. This chain's CDR3 is CASSFLTPSREKLFF. In nucleotides, the CDR3 is TGCGCCAGCAGCTTCCTTACCCCAAGTCGGGAAAAACTGTTTTTT. The complete variable domain, with remaining parts taken from reference TRBV5-1 and TRBJ1-4, reads KAGVTQTPRYLIKTRGQQVTLSCSPISGHRSVSWYQQTPGQGLQFLFEYFSETQRNKGNFPGRFSGRQFSNSRSEMNVSTLELGDSALYLCASSFLTPSREKLFFGSGTQLSVL.

This chain joins TRBV7-3 and TRBJ2-1; 7 bases match TRBD2. The CDR3 extends over 15 amino acids. CDR1 is SGHTA, CDR2 FQGTGA, per germline. J gave up 4 bases and V 5 bases, and 8 bases lay outside the gene matches. The CDR3 protein is CASSPIAGEYNEQFF. The DNA for the CDR3 is TGTGCCAGCAGCCCCATCGCGGGGGAGTACAATGAGCAGTTCTTC.

J is TRBJ2-5 and V is TRBV5-1; D remains ambiguous. Trimming cost V 1 base and J 2 bases, with 6 bases left between them. In germline, CDR1 is SGHRS, CDR2 YFSETQ. This CDR3 is built from 13 residues. This chain's CDR3 is CASSLLRQETQYF. The CDR3 DNA is TGCGCCAGCAGCTTGTTGCGGCAAGAGACCCAGTACTTC.

This chain connects TRBV13 to TRBJ1-3; TRBD1 might be the D (5 bases). Per the germline V gene, CDR1 is PRHDT and CDR2 is FYEKMQ (reference sequence). The CDR3 contains 19 residues. Trimming cost V 4 bases and J 2 bases, with 24 bases left between them. CDR3 amino acids: CASSWGVGLSIQPGNTIYF. The DNA for the CDR3 is TGTGCCAGCAGCTGGGGGGTGGGGTTATCGATTCAACCTGGAAACACCATATATTTT.

The rearrangement uses TRBV4-1 and TRBJ2-7; 9 bases are a match to TRBD2. CDR3 size: 15 residues. The germline CDR1 and CDR2 sequences are MGHRA and YSYEKL. V was pared by 2 bases and J by 3 bases, with 5 bases of the junction left unmatched. The CDR3 DNA sequence: TGCGCCAGCAGCCAAACCTTACTAGCGGGCTACGAGCAGTACTTC. As protein: CASSQTLLAGYEQYF.